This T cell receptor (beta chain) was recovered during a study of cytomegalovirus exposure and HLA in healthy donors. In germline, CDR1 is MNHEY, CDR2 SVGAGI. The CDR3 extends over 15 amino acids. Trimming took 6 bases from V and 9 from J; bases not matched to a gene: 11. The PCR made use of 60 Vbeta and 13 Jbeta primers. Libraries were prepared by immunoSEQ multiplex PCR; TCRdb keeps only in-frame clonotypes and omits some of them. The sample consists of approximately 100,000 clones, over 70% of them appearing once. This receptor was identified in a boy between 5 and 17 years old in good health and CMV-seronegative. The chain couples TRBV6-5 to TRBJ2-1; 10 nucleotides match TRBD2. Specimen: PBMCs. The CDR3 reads CASSEKSGRGGEQFF. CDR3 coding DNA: TGTGCCAGCAGCGAGAAAAGCGGGAGGGGAGGTGAGCAGTTCTTC.